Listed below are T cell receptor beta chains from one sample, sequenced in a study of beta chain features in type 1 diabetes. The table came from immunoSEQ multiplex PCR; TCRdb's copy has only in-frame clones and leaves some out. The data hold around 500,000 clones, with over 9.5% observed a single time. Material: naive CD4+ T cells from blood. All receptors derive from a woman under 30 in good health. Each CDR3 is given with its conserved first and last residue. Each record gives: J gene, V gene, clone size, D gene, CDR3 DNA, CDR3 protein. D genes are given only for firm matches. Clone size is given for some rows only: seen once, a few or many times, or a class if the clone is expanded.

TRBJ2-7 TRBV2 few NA TGTGCCAGCAACGCGGACTTAACCGTCTACGAGCAGTACTTC CASNADLTVYEQYF
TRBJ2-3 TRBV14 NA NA TGTGCCACGGGGGCTAGCACAGATACGCAGTATTTT CATGASTDTQYF
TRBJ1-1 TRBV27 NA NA TGTGCCAGCTCACTAGGTCGGGGGCTCCTTTTCTTT CASSLGRGLLFF
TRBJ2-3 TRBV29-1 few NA TGCAGCGTTGAAGACCAGAGGGTAGTGACGCAGTATTTT CSVEDQRVVTQYF
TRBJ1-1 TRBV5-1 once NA TGCGCCAGCAGCTTGGTTCCAGGGTGGAGGAACACTGAAGCTTTCTTT CASSLVPGWRNTEAFF
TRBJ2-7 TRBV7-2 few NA TGTGCCAGCAGCTCTCCTGGATACGAGCAGTACTTC CASSSPGYEQYF
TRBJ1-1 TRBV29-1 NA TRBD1 TGCAGCGGGCGGACAGGGCATGACACTGAAGCTTTCTTT CSGRTGHDTEAFF
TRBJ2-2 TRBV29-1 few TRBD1 TGCAGCGTGGGACAGGGCCACTTCGGGGAGCTGTTTTTT CSVGQGHFGELFF
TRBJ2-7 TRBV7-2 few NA TGTGCCAGCAGCACGTCCTGGGACCCCTCCTACGAGCAGTACTTC CASSTSWDPSYEQYF
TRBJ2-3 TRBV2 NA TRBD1 TGTGCCAGCAGGCGTAACAGGGGCGGCACAGATACGCAGTATTTT CASRRNRGGTDTQYF
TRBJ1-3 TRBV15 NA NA TGTGCCACCAGCGGTCCCACAGGGAGCCCTGGAAACACCATATATTTT CATSGPTGSPGNTIYF
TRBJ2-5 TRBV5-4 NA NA TGTGCCAGCAGCTTGGCCAGGGAGACCCAGTACTTC CASSLARETQYF
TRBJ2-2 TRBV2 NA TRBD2 TGTGCCAGCAGAGGTATAGCGGGAGCCAACGGGGAGCTGTTTTTT CASRGIAGANGELFF
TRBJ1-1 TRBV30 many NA TGTGCCTGGGGGGGAAACACTGAAGCTTTCTTT CAWGGNTEAFF
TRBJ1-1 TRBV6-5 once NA TGTGCCAGCACCCAGGGGTCGATGAACACTGAAGCTTTCTTT CASTQGSMNTEAFF
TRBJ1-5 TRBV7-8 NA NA TGTGCCAGCAGCTTAACCGGGGGGCATCAGCCCCAGCATTTT CASSLTGGHQPQHF
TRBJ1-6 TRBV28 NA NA TGTGCCAGCAAACGGGGGACCTATAATTCACCCCTCCACTTT CASKRGTYNSPLHF